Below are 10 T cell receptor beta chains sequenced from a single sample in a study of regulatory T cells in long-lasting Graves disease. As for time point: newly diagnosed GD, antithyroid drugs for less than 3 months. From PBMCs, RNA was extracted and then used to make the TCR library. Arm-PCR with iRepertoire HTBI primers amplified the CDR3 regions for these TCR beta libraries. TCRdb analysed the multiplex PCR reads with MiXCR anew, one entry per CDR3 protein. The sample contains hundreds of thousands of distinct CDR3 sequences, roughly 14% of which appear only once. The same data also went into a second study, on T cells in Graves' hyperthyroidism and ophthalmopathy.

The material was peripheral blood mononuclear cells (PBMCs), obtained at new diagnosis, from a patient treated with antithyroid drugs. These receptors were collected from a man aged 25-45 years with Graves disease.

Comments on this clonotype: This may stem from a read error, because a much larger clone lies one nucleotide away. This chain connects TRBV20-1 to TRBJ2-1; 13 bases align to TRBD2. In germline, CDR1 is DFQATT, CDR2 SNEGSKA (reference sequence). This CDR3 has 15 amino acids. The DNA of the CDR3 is TGCGGTGCTCCCCGACTAGCGGGAGGTCTCAATGAGCAGTTCTTC. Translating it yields CGAPRLAGGLNEQFF.

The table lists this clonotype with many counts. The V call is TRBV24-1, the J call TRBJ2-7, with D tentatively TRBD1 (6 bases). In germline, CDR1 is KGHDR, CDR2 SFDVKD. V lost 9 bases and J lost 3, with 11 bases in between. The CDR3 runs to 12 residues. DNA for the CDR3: TGTGCCACCCCTGGGGGCGACTACGAGCAGTACTTC. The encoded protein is CATPGGDYEQYF.

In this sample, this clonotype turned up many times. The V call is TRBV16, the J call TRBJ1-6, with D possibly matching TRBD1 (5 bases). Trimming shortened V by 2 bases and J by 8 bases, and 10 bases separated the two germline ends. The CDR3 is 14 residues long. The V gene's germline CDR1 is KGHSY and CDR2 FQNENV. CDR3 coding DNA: TGTGCCAGCAGCCAACGGGGAGGGGATTCACCCCTCCACTTT. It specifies CASSQRGGDSPLHF.

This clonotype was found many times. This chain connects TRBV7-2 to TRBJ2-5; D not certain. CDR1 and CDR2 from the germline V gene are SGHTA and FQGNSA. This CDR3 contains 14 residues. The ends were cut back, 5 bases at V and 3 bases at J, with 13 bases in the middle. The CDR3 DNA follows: TGTGCCAGCAGCCCTACGTGGCAGGAAGAGACCCAGTACTTC. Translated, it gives CASSPTWQEETQYF.

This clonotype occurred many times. As DNA, the CDR3 is TGCAGCGCCCAATCGGAGGGTCGAGCGTACGAGCAGTACTTC. Translated: CSAQSEGRAYEQYF. This sequence joins TRBV29-1 and TRBJ2-7, with a possible D match to TRBD2 (6 bases). The V end was cut by 7 bases, the J end by 4 bases, with 20 bases between. Germline values: CDR1 SQVTM, CDR2 ANQGSEA. This CDR3 comprises 14 residues.

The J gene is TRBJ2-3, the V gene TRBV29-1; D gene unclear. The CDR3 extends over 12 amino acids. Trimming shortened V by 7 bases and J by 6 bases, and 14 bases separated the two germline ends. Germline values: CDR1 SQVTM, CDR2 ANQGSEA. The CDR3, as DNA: TGCAGCGCTAGAGGTGCTAGGGATACGCAGTATTTT. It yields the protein CSARGARDTQYF.

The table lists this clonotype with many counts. CDR3 coding DNA: TGTGCCAGCTCACCACCGTCCATGAACACTGAAGCTTTCTTT. This sequence encodes CASSPPSMNTEAFF. This chain joins TRBV18 and TRBJ1-1; D not certain. V gave up 0 bases and J gave up 0 bases, with 5 bases separating them. The CDR3 sequence is 14 residues long. CDR1 and CDR2 from the germline V gene are KGHSH and LQKENI.

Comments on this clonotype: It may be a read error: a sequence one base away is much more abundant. The CDR3 DNA sequence: TGCAGTGCTAGTATAGGGCAGGGGATATTGAGAACTGAAGCTCTCTTT. Protein: CSASIGQGILRTEALF. The rearrangement links TRBV20-1 to TRBJ1-1, with D perhaps matching TRBD1 (6 bases). Germline V gives CDR1 DFQATT, CDR2 SNEGSKA (reference sequence). The CDR3 contains 16 residues.

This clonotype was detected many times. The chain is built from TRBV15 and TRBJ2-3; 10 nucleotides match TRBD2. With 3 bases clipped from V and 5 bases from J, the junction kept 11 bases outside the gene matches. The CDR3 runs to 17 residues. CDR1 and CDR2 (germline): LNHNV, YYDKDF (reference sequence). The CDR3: CATSRELIAGGVDTQYF. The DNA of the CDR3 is TGTGCCACCAGCAGGGAGCTAATAGCGGGAGGCGTAGATACGCAGTATTTT.

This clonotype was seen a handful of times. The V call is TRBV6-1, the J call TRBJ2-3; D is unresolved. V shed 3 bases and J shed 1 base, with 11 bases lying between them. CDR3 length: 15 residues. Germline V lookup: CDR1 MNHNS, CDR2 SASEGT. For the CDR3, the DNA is TGTGCCAGCAGTGAGCAGCACCGCGGCACAGATACGCAGTATTTT. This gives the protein CASSEQHRGTDTQYF.